This T cell receptor (beta chain) was observed in a study of Graves' ophthalmopathy and Graves' hyperthyroidism (dated by TCRdb to the late 2010s). In the study overall: Peripheral blood was collected at initial diagnosis, before any treatment. The study used TCR beta repertoire signatures to distinguish Graves' ophthalmopathy from Graves' hyperthyroidism and to predict progression to ophthalmopathy. In total, approximately 130 blood samples were TCR-sequenced: approximately 40 ophthalmopathy, under 85 hyperthyroidism and some 17 hyperthyroidism-to-ophthalmopathy patients. A discovery set of about a hundred patients (43 ophthalmopathy, some 58 stable hyperthyroidism) was enrolled to explore V-J signatures distinguishing ophthalmopathy from hyperthyroidism. An independent validation cohort comprised some 19 hyperthyroidism patients and over 15 patients who later progressed from hyperthyroidism to ophthalmopathy. In a handful of hyperthyroidism patients, the T-cell repertoire of thyroid tissue was compared with the T-cell repertoire of blood. Following sample collection, hyperthyroidism patients were given methimazole at a starting dose of 30 mg daily, and ophthalmopathy patients were given high-dose intravenous methylprednisolone. The 95 to 100 discovery patients were randomly split 7:3 into training and test sets.

This clonotype appeared many times. The antigen it binds to is not known. No much larger clone exists at a distance of one base, and base qualities are not known. Hyperthyroidism was considered stable if no progression to ophthalmopathy occurred within 18 months of follow-up. Hyperthyroidism patients were newly diagnosed, were aged 18 to 65 years, and had a disease duration under 2 months. Anyone with other autoimmune diseases, uncontrolled infections, pregnancy or lactation was excluded from the study. Diagnosis was based on clinical symptoms, serum thyroxine, TRAb, thyroid ultrasound and orbital computed tomography. Ficoll-Paque density gradient centrifugation was used to isolate PBMCs from approximately 10 ml of fresh peripheral blood. Total RNA was extracted using Trizol reagent, and RNA quality was checked on an Agilent 2100 Bioanalyzer. TCR beta CDR3 regions were amplified from RNA transcripts for repertoire sequencing. A first-round RT-PCR used HTBI primers with the Qiagen OneStep RT-PCR kit, followed by a second-round multiplex PCR, size selection and purification. Sequencing of the libraries was carried out on an Illumina HiSeq2000 in paired-end mode with 100 bp reads. The paper's processing steps were these. Reads were processed with SOAPnuke, discarding reads with adapters, uncalled bases, mean Phred below 15, or no exact constant-primer or identifier match. COPE v1.2.5 was used to merge high-quality paired reads. Each unique nucleotide sequence was defined as a clonotype, and clonotypes were aligned to IMGT TRB V, D and J references with MiTCR v1.1. The analysis was limited to V-J combinations with a frequency above 0.0001, which together covered over 99% of the repertoires. For each V-J combination, a TCR clonal expansion and chaos score was defined as the ratio of F50 clonal expansion to chaos observed in the TCRdist matrix. Welch's t-statistics and random forest were used to reduce the features to about a dozen V-J combinations, which were then used as input to a naive Bayes classifier. Thyroid-blood repertoire similarity was quantified with the Morisita-Horn index. TCRdb ran its own pipeline on the public reads, namely fastp trimming at Q25 and MiXCR clone calling, and kept in-frame beta chains. Merged by CDR3 protein, the rows form single entries marked with the most common genes and DNA. These V and J calls are TCRdb output, not the study's own analysis. This sample holds 600,000 to 650,000 distinct CDR3 sequences; about 20% were observed only once. The ten largest clonotypes hold approximately 7.7% of the sample.

CDR1 and CDR2 are drawn from the germline V gene: SQVTM, ANQGSEA. Deletion took 5 bases off V and 1 base off J, with a span of 17 bases between the germline ends. Spanning cysteine to phenylalanine, the CDR3 consists of 15 amino acids. The kept DNA is CDR3 alone, 45 bases in frame from the first base. The research as a whole found: No statistical method was used to set the sample size in advance, and the investigators knew which group each participant was assigned to. Most of the expanded thyroid clonotypes with a frequency above 0.001 were also detected in blood, and it was suggested that the thyroid immune response may be reflected by blood repertoires. In validation, the model predicted ophthalmopathy progression with about 70% sensitivity and about 73% specificity; eleven to twelve predicted patients were CT-confirmed with GO in a median of around 6.5 months. In cross-validation, the 13-signature model distinguished ophthalmopathy from stable hyperthyroidism with about 90% sensitivity and around 82% specificity, and in the test set the corresponding values were roughly 78% and 74%.

This sequence uses TRBV29-1 and TRBJ1-1; perhaps TRBD1 is the D gene, with 5 bases matching. This clonotype originated in a young woman with stable Graves' hyperthyroidism. Some clones in this sample may be carry-over from other donors' samples. Donor details come from another sample of the same person, matched by shared clones. The specimen sequenced was peripheral blood. The CDR3 loop reads CSVLPRVFGNTEAFF. The DNA is TGCAGCGTTTTACCCAGGGTTTTCGGGAACACTGAAGCTTTCTTT.